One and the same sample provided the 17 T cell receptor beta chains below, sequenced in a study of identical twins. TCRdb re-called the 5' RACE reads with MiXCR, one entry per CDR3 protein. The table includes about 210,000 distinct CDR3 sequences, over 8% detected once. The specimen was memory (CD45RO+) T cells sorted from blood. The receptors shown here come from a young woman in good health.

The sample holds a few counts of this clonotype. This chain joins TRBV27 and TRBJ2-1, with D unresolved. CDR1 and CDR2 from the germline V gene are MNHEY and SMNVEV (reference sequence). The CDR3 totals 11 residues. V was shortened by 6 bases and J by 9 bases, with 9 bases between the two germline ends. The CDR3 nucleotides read TGTGCCAGCAGCCGCTACTCTGAGCAGTTCTTC. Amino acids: CASSRYSEQFF.

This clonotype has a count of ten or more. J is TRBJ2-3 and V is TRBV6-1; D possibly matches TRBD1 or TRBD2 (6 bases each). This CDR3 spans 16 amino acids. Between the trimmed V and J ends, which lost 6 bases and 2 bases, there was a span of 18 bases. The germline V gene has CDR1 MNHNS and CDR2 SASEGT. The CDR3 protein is CASSQAGHSNTDTQYF. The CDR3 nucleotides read TGTGCCAGCAGCCAGGCGGGACACTCAAACACAGATACGCAGTATTTT.

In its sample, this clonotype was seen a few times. The CDR3 DNA follows: TGCAGTGCTAACAGCGACTGGACGCAGTATTTT. Its protein is CSANSDWTQYF. The chain has TRBV20-1 and TRBJ2-3; D unresolved. This CDR3 has 11 residues. CDR1 DFQATT and CDR2 SNEGSKA come from the germline V gene (reference sequence). The V end lost 4 bases, the J end lost 9 bases, and 11 bases lay between the germline ends.

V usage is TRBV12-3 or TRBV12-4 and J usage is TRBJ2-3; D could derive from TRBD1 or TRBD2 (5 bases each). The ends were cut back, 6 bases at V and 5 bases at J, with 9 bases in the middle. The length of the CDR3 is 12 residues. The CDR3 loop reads CASRGDGDTQYF. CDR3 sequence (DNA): TGTGCCAGCAGGGGGGACGGAGATACGCAGTATTTT.

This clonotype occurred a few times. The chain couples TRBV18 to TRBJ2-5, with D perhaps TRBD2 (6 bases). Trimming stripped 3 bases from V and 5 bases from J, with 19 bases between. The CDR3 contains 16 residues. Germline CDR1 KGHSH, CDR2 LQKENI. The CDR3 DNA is TGTGCCAGCTCACCGGGGCTAGCGCGCCTTGGGGAGACCCAGTACTTC. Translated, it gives CASSPGLARLGETQYF.

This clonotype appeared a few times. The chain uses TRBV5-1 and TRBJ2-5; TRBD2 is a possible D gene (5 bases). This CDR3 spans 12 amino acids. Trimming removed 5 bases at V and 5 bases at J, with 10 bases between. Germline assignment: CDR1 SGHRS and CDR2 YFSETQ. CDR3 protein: CASRGDGETQYF. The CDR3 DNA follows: TGCGCCAGCAGGGGAGATGGTGAGACCCAGTACTTC.

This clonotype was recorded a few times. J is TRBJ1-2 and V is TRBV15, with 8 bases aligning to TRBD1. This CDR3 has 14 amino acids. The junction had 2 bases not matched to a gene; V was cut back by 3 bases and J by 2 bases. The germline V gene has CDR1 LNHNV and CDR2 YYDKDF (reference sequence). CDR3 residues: CATSRGDRNYGYTF. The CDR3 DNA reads TGTGCCACCAGCAGGGGGGACAGGAACTATGGCTACACCTTC.

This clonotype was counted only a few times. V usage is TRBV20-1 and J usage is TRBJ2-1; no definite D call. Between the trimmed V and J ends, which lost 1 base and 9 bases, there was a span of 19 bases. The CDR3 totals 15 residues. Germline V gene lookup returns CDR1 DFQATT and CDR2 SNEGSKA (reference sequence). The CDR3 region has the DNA TGCAGTGCTAGAGGGGTCCTAGGGTGGTTCGGTGAGCAGTTCTTC. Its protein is CSARGVLGWFGEQFF.

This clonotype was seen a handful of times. The CDR3 nucleotides are TGTGCCAGCAGTTTCCGGGACAGAAACATTCAGTACTTC. As protein: CASSFRDRNIQYF. J is TRBJ2-4 and V is TRBV12-3 or TRBV12-4; 7 nucleotides agree with TRBD1. This CDR3 spans 13 amino acids. Trimming at V came to 3 bases and at J to 6 bases, leaving 2 bases not matched to a gene.

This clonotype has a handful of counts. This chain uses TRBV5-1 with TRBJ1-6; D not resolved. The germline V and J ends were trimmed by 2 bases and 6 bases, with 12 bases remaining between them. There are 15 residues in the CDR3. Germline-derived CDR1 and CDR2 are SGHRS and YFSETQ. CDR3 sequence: CASSFGRQSNSPLHF. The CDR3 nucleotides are TGCGCCAGCAGCTTTGGACGGCAGAGTAATTCACCCCTCCACTTT.

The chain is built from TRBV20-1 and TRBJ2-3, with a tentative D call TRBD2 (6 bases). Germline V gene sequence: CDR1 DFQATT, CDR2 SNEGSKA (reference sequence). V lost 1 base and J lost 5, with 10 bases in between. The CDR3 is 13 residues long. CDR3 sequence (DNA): TGCAGTGCTAGAGTACGCGGGGTAGATACGCAGTATTTT. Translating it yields CSARVRGVDTQYF.

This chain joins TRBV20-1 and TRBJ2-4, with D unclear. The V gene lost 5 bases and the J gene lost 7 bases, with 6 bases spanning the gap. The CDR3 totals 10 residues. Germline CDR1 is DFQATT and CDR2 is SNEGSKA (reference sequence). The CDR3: CSAERNIQYF. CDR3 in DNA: TGCAGTGCTGAACGGAACATTCAGTACTTC.

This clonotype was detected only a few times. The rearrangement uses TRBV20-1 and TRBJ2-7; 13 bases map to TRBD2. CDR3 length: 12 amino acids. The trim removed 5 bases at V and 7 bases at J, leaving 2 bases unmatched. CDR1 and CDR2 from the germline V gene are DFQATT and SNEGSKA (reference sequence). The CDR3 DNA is TGCAGTGCTCGGACTAGCGGGAGTGAGCAGTACTTC. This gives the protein CSARTSGSEQYF.

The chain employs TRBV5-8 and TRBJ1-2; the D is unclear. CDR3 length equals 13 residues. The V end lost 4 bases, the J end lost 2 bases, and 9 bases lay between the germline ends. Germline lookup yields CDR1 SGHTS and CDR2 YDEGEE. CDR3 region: CASSPAPNYGYTF. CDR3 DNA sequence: TGTGCCAGCAGCCCTGCACCAAACTATGGCTACACCTTC.

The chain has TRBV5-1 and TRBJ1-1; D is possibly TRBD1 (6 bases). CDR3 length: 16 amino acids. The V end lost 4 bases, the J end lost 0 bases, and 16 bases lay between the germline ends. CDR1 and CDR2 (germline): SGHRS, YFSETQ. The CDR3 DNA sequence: TGCGCCAGCAGCCTAGCCACGGGACAAATGAACACTGAAGCTTTCTTT. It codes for CASSLATGQMNTEAFF.

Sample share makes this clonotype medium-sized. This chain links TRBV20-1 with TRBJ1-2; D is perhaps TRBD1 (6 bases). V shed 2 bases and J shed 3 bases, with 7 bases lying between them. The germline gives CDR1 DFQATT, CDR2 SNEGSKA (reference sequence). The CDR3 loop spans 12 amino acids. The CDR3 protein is CSARNRDYGYTF. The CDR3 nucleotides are TGCAGTGCTAGAAACAGGGACTATGGCTACACCTTC.

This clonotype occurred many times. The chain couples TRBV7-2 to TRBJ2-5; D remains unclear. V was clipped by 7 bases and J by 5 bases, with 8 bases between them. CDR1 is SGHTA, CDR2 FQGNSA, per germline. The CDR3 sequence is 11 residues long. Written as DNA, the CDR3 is TGTGCCAGCACGTCCTCGGAGACCCAGTACTTC. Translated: CASTSSETQYF. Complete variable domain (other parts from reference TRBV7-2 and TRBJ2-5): GAGVSQSPSNKVTEKGKDVELRCDPISGHTALYWYRQSLGQGLEFLIYFQGNSAPDKSGLPSDRFSAERTGGSVSTLTIQRTQQEDSAVYLCASTSSETQYFGPGTRLLVL.